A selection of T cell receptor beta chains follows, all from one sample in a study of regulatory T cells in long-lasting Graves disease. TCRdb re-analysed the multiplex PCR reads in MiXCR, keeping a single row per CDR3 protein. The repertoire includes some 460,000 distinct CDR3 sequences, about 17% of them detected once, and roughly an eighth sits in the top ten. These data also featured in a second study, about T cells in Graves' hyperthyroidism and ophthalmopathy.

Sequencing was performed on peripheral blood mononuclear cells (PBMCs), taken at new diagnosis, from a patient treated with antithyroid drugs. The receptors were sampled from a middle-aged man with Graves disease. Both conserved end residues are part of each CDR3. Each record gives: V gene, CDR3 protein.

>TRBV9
CASSVARDHRTGELFF
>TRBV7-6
CASSPAVLGALIYNEQFF
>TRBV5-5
CASSSMETQYF
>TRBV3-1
CASSRAGVADTQYF
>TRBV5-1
CASRPAGVETQYF
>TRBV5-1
CASSLLAGETYEQFF
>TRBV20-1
CSALAGGPDSEQFF
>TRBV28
CASSLDPAPHEQFF
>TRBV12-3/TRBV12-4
CATSLGGSWDNEQFF
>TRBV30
CAWGKAGLEQYF
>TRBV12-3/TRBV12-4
CASSLPAATGELFF
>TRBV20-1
CSARRTSGRAWETQYF
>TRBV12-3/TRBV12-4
CASRLGQGGEQYF
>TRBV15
CATSGLAGGRLDTQYF
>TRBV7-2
CASSSTRYEQYF
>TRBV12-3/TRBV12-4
CASKNSAANTGELFF
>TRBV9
CASSVGANPRSYNEQFF
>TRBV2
CASSEADASGQFF
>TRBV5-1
CASSLVRGHPEQYF
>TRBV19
CASSIGPGDDEQYF
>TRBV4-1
CASSPRWGGPPYEQYF
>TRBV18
CASSPKTGDHEQYF
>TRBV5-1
CASSSAGLDTQYF
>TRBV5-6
CASSLRTRGYEQYF
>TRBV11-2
CASSLAGTIQETQYF
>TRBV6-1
CATRKGNLMNTEAFF
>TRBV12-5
CASGDPKQGRNSYEQYF
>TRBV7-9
CASSLDSVSYEQYF
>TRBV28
CASRSGYTDTQYF
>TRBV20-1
CSARGGTTPGDTQYF
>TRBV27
CASSPTGVAYEQYF
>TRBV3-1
CASSQAASRHNEQFF
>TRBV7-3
CASSLTMGAEQYF
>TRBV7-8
CASSLELQSSYEQYF
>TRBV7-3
CASSRSPGLNTEAFF
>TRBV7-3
CASSPGQGRRETQYF
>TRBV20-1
CSARRLAGSDTQYF
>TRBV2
CASSERWETQYF
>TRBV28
CASREVGLGQPQHF
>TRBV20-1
CSAWTSGTSSYNEQFF
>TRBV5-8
CASSLVQSIKNIQYF